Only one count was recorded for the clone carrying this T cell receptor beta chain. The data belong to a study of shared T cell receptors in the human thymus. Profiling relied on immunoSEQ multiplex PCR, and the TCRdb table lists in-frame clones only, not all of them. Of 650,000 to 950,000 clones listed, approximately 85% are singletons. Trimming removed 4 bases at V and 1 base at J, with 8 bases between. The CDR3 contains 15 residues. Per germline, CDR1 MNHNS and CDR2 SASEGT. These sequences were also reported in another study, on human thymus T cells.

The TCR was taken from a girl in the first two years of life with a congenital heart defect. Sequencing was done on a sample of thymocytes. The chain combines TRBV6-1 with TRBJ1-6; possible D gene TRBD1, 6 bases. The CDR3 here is CASSAGQSYNSPLHF. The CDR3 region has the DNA TGTGCCAGCAGTGCCGGACAGTCCTATAATTCACCCCTCCACTTT.